The T cell receptor (beta chain) described here comes from a study of T-cell reconstitution after alpha-beta-depleted transplantation in children. The TCRbeta library incorporated unique molecular identifiers. One entry per CDR3 protein, called by TCRdb with MiXCR from the PCR reads. Of around 450,000 distinct CDR3 sequences listed, about 10% are singletons. General observations from the study: Reports say that about two months after transplant, the alpha-beta T cells came out of several hundred graft clones that had expanded.

This clonotype was seen at least ten times. Its antigen is unidentified. The germline V gene has CDR1 SGHAT and CDR2 FQNNGV. The trim removed 5 bases at V and 6 bases at J, leaving 5 bases unmatched. This CDR3 is 13 amino acids long. The receptor was isolated from a child between 2 and 9 years old with inherited bone marrow failure, due to receive a stem cell transplant. This chain joins TRBV11-2 and TRBJ1-1, with TRBD1 identical over 8 bases. This sample comprised PBMCs, obtained before TCRalphabeta/CD19-depleted stem cell transplant. The CDR3 is CASSPDRAAEAFF. The CDR3 DNA sequence: TGTGCCAGCAGCCCGGACAGGGCTGCTGAAGCTTTCTTT.